The subject of this entry is one TCR beta chain. These data originate in a study of blood T cell repertoires in COVID-19. Study context: Specimens from acute and convalescent COVID-19 originated in the United States, Italy and Spain. Sources were T cells, B-cell-depleted T cells, or PBMCs; the material itself was cDNA or gDNA.

Recruited during active infection, patients (from Seattle) were subsequently followed longitudinally. Libraries were prepared by immunoSEQ multiplex PCR; TCRdb keeps only in-frame clonotypes and omits some of them. The profile shows 140,000 to 150,000 clones, roughly 89% of them singletons. The CDR3 sequence is 14 residues long. The junction had 6 bases not matched to a gene; V was cut back by 8 bases and J by 3 bases. Looked up from germline, CDR1 is MDHEN and CDR2 is SYDVKM. The rearrangement joins TRBV28 to TRBJ2-3, with 9 bases fitting TRBD2. Sequencing was carried out using peripheral blood. This sequence originates from a man aged 30-40 years with COVID-19, enrolled during active disease. DNA of the CDR3: TGTGCCAGCGCGGGGGGGACGTGGACAGATACGCAGTATTTT. The encoded protein is CASAGGTWTDTQYF.